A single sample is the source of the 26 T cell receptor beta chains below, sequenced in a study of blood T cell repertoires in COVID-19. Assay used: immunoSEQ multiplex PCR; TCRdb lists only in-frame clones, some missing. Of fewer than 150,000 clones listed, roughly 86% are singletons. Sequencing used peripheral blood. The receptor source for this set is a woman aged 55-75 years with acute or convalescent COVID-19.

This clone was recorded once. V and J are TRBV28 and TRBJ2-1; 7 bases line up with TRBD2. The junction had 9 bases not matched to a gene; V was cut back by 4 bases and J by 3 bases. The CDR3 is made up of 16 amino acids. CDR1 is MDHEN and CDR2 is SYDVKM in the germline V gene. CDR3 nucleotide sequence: TGTGCCAGCAGTTCCCGGACTAGGCGGATCTACAATGAGCAGTTCTTC. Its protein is CASSSRTRRIYNEQFF.

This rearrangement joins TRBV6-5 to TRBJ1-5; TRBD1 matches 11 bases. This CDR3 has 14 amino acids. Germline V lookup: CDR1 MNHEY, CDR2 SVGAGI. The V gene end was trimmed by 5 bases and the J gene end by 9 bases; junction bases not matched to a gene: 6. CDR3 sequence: CASSPGTGGRPQHF. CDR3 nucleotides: TGTGCCAGCAGTCCGGGGACAGGGGGAAGGCCCCAGCATTTT.

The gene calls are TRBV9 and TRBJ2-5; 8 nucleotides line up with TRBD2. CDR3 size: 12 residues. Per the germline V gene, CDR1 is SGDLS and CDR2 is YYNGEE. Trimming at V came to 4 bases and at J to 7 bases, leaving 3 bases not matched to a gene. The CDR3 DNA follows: TGTGCCAGCAGCCACCGGGGGGGGACCCAGTACTTC. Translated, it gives CASSHRGGTQYF. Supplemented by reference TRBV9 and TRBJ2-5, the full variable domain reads DSGVTQTPKHLITATGQRVTLRCSPRSGDLSVYWYQQSLDQGLQFLIQYYNGEERAKGNILERFSAQQFPDLHSELNLSSLELGDSALYFCASSHRGGTQYFGPGTRLLVL.

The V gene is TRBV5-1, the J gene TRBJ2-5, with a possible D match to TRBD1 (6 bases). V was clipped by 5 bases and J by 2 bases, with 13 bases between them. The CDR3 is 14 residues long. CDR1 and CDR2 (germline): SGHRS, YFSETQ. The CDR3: CASRPGVGQETQYF. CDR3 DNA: TGCGCCAGCAGACCAGGGGTAGGGCAAGAGACCCAGTACTTC.

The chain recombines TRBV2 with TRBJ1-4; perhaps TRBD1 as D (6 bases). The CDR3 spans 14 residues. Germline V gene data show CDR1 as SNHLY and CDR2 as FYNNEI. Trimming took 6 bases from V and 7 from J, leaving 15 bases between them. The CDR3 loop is CASRLHRDTEKLFF. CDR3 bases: TGTGCCAGCAGGTTACATCGGGACACTGAAAAACTGTTTTTT.

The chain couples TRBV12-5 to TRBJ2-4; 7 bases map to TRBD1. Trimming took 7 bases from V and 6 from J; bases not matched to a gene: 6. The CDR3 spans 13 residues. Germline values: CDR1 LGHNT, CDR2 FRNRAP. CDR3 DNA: TGTGCTAGTGTTGGGACAGCCTTAAACATTCAGTACTTC. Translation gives CASVGTALNIQYF.

CDR3 nucleotide sequence: TGCGCCAGCAGTGAACGGGACTGGGGGGGCATACCCTACGAGCAGTACGTC. Residues: CASSERDWGGIPYEQYV. The chain has TRBV10-2 and TRBJ2-7; the D gene is possibly TRBD2 (7 bases). Germline CDR1 WSHSY, CDR2 SAAADI. This CDR3 has 17 amino acids. Trimming shortened V by 3 bases and J by 2 bases, and 20 bases separated the two germline ends.

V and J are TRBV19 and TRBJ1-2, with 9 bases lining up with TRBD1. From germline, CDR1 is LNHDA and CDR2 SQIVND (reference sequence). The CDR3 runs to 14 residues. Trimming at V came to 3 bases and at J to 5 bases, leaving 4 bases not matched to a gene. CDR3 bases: TGTGCCAGTAGTATGGGACAGGGCTTGTATGGCTACACCTTC. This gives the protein CASSMGQGLYGYTF. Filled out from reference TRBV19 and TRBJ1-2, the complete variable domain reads DGGITQSPKYLFRKEGQNVTLSCEQNLNHDAMYWYRQDPGQGLRLIYYSQIVNDFQKGDIAEGYSVSREKKESFPLTVTSAQKNPTAFYLCASSMGQGLYGYTFGSGTRLTVV.

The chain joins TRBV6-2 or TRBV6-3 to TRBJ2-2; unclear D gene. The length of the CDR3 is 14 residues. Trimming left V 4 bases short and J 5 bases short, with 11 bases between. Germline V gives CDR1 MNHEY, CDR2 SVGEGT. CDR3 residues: CASSSAYGTGELFF. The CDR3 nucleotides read TGTGCCAGCAGTTCTGCATACGGGACCGGGGAGCTGTTTTTT.

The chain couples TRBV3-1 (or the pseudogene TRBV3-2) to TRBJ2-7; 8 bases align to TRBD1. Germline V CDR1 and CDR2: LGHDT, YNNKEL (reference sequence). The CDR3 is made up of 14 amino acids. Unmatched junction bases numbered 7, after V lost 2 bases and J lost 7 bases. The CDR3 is CASSQRAGGREQYF. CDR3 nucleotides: TGTGCCAGCAGCCAAAGGGCAGGGGGCAGAGAGCAGTACTTC.

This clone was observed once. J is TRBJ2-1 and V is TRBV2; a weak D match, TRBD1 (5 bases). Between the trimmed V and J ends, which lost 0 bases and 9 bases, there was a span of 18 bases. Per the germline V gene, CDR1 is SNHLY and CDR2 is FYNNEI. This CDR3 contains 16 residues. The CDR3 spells CASSEAQLKGKTEQFF. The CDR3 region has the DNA TGTGCCAGCAGTGAAGCCCAGCTGAAGGGGAAGACTGAGCAGTTCTTC.

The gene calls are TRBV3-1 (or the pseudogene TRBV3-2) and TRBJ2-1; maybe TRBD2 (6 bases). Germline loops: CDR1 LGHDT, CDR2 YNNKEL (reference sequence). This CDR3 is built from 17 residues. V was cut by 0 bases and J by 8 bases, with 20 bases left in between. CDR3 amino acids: CASSQEGSPGGKYEQFF. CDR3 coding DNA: TGTGCCAGCAGCCAAGAGGGGTCGCCCGGAGGGAAGTATGAGCAGTTCTTC.

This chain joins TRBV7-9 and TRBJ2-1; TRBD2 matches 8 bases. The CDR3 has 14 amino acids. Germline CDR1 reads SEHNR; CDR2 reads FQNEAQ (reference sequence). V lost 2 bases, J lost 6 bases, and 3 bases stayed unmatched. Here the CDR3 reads CASSLSGTSNEQFF. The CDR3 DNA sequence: TGTGCCAGCAGCTTATCCGGGACTAGCAATGAGCAGTTCTTC.

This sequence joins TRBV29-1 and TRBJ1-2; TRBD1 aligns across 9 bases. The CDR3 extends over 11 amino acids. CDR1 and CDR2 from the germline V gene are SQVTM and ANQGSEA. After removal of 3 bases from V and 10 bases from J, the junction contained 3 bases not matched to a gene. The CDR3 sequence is CSVETGGPYTF. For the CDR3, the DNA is TGCAGCGTTGAGACAGGGGGTCCCTACACCTTC. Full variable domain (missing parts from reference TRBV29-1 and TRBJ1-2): SAVISQKPSRDICQRGTSLTIQCQVDSQVTMMFWYRQQPGQSLTLIATANQGSEATYESGFVIDKFPISRPNLTFSTLTVSNMSPEDSSIYLCSVETGGPYTFGSGTRLTVV.

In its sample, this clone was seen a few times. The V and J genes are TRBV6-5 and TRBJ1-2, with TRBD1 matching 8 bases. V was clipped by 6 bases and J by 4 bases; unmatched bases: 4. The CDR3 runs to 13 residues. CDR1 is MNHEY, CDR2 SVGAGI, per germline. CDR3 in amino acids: CASSLDRAYGYTF. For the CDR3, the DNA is TGTGCCAGCAGCTTGGACAGGGCCTATGGCTACACCTTC.

The CDR3 sequence: CASSLSDRPYEQYF. The CDR3 DNA is TGTGCCAGCAGCTTATCGGACAGACCCTACGAGCAGTACTTC. V usage is TRBV7-9 and J usage is TRBJ2-7; possibly TRBD1 for D (6 bases). The CDR3 contains 14 residues. Germline V gives CDR1 SEHNR, CDR2 FQNEAQ (reference sequence). The V gene lost 2 bases and the J gene lost 2 bases, with 10 bases spanning the gap.

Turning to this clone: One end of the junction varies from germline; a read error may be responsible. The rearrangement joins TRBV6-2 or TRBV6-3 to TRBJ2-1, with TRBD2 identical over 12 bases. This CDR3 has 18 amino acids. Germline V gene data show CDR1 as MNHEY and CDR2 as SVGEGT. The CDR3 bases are TGTGCCAGCAGTTACGGGCTAGCGGGAGGGCCGTCCTCCAATGAGCAGTTCTTC. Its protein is CASSYGLAGGPSSNEQFF.

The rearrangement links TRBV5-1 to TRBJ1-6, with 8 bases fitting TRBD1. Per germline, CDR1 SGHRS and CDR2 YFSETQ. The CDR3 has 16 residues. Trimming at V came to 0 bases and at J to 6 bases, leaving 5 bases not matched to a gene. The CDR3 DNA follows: TGCGCCAGCAGCTTGGCTCCGGGACAGGTTAATTCACCCCTCCACTTT. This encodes CASSLAPGQVNSPLHF.

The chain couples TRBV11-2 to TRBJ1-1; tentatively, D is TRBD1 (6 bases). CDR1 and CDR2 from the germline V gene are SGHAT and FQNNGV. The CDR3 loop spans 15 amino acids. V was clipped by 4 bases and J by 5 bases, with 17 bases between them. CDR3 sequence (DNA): TGTGCCAGCAGCTCACAAGGGGGGGCCAAGACTGAAGCTTTCTTT. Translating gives CASSSQGGAKTEAFF.

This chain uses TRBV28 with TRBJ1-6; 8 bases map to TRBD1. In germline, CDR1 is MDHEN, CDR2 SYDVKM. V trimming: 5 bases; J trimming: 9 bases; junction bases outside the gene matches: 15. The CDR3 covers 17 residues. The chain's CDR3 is CASSTFGQGEATSPLHF. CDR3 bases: TGTGCCAGCAGTACCTTCGGACAGGGTGAAGCGACTTCACCCCTCCACTTT.

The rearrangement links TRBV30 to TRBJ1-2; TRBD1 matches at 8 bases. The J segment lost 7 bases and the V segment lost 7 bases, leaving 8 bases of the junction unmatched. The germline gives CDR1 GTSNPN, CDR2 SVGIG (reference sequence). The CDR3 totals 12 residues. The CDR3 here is CASYRGSVGYTF. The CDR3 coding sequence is TGTGCCTCATACAGGGGGAGTGTTGGCTACACCTTC.

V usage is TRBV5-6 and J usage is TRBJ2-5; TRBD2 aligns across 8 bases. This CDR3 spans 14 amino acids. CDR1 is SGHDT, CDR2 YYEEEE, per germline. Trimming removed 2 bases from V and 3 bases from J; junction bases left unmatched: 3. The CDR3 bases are TGTGCCAGCAGCTTACCAGCGGGAGAAGAGACCCAGTACTTC. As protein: CASSLPAGEETQYF.

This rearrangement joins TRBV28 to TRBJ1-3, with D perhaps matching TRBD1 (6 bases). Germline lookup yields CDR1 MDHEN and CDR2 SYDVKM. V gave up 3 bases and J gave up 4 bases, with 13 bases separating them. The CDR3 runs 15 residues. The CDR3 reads CASSFGGALGNTIYF. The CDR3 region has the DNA TGTGCCAGCAGTTTCGGGGGGGCGCTAGGAAACACCATATATTTT.

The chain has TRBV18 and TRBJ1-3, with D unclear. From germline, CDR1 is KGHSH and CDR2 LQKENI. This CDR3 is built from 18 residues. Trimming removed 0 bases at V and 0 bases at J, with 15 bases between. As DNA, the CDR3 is TGTGCCAGCTCACCACCGTCGGTTTCGGGTCTCTCTGGAAACACCATATATTTT. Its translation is CASSPPSVSGLSGNTIYF.

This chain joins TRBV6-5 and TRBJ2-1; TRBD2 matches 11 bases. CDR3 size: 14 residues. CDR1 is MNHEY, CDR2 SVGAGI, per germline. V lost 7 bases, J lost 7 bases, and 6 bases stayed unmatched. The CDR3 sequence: CASTGLAGGNEQFF. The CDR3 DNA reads TGTGCCAGCACCGGGCTAGCGGGAGGAAATGAGCAGTTCTTC.

In nucleotides, the CDR3 is TGTGCCAGTAGTCCTTCTCTGCAGACAGGGTGGTATGGCTACACCTTC. It translates to CASSPSLQTGWYGYTF. The chain employs TRBV19 and TRBJ1-2; 7 bases map to TRBD1. The V gene end was trimmed by 5 bases and the J gene end by 5 bases; junction bases not matched to a gene: 14. This CDR3 comprises 16 residues. CDR1 and CDR2 from the germline V gene are LNHDA and SQIVND (reference sequence).